There are a few counts of the clone carrying this T cell receptor (beta chain). The CDR3 length is 13 residues. CDR1 SQVTM and CDR2 ANQGSEA come from the germline V gene. V dropped 7 bases and J dropped 0 bases, with 12 bases sitting between them. This entry belongs to a study of blood T cells in healthy people across ages. A second 7 to 11 cycle PCR used barcoded and J-beta primers. TCRdb fed the 5' RACE reads into MiXCR, producing one record per CDR3 protein. The sample has over a million distinct CDR3 sequences, around 40% seen once. Sequenced material: blood. The source is a young woman in good health. J is TRBJ1-1 and V is TRBV29-1; D is uncertain. The CDR3 reads CSATRTLNTEAFF. CDR3 bases: TGCAGCGCGACCCGGACGCTGAACACTGAAGCTTTCTTT.